These T cell receptor beta chains were read from a single sample in a study of blood T cell repertoires in COVID-19. Sequencing used immunoSEQ multiplex PCR; TCRdb keeps in-frame clones, though not all of them. The sample lists 400,000 to 550,000 clones; 87% were seen once. The material sequenced was PBMCs or T cells enriched from blood (not recorded which). Source of these receptors: a woman under 30 with acute COVID-19. The CDR3 runs from the conserved cysteine through the conserved F or W. Expanded clones are given a class, and other clones once, few, many or no size at all.

>TRBV4-1|.
CASSRSLSDTQYF
>TRBV30|.
CAWSVPTGAFNQPQHF
>TRBV5-5|.
CASSFRDRLPYEQYF
>TRBV5-1|.
CASSLASGGNNEQFF
>TRBV25-1|.
CASSEYYAEAGTDTQYF
>TRBV7-2|once
CASSPFDSYGYTF
>TRBV2|.
CASSLIQVGSYNEQFF
>TRBV7-9|.
CASSGELSGNTIYF
>TRBV18|.
CASSPIAGTEAFF
>TRBV7-2|.
CASSLARNTGELFF
>TRBV7-9|.
CASSPRTGAGNTIYF
>TRBV11-2|.
CASRQTGARANYGYTF
>TRBV18|.
CASSTASSLAGGSGANVLTF
>TRBV3-1/TRBV3-2|.
CASSQAPGAGANVLTF
>TRBV29-1|.
CSVVEPGHLSYEQYF
>TRBV19|.
CASSLGQGTFSGANVLTF
>TRBV29-1|once
CSVGARKNTEAFF
>TRBV4-2|few
CASSQDESGGAQEQYF
>TRBV5-8|once
CASSPVGGHSNEKLFF
>TRBV5-8|.
CASSFSGTPYEKLFF
>TRBV5-5|.
CASSLGQATREAFF
>TRBV19|few
CASSMTGNEQFF
>TRBV10-3|.
CAISESTGNEKLFF
>TRBV7-9|.
CASSLEGVLDIQYF
>TRBV6-5|.
CASSLGQGGQPQHF
>TRBV7-9|.
CASSEPTGAYTGELFF
>TRBV19|many
CASSVDWILSGELFF
>TRBV20-1|.
CSASIQGWGTEAFF
>TRBV29-1|.
CSVFRLSGGHEQFF
>TRBV4-1|.
CASSQDVSGRHNEQFF
>TRBV29-1|few
CSVVQTNTIYF
>TRBV5-4|.
CASSLAFQGAINTEAFF
>TRBV7-9|.
CASSPRLTGVRETQYF
>TRBV2|.
CASSELGGGTSETQYF
>TRBV11-2|.
CASSPTGQGAGGTEAFF
>TRBV27|.
CASSPIPGPQETQYF
>TRBV10-3|.
CATGQESSYEQYF
>TRBV7-2|.
CASSLVAGGNQPQHF
>TRBV30|.
CAWSVLGNTIYF
>TRBV28|.
CASSLRGTGGSDEQFF
>TRBV7-6|.
CASSFDSRNTEAFF
>TRBV14|.
CASSHGGVPYEQYF
>TRBV6-1|few
CASSEAGRGEKLFF
>TRBV9|.
CASSVGTGGVGTQYF
>TRBV12-3/TRBV12-4|.
CASSSPQGFEQYF
>TRBV28|.
CASSPPGKGETQYF
>TRBV9|.
CASSPLTRDRGQETQYF
>TRBV27|.
CASRPRDGDYEQYF
>TRBV5-1|.
CASSLGGQGIYNEQFF
>TRBV6-2/TRBV6-3|.
CVSSLQGRNTEAFF
>TRBV4-1|.
CASSPTPRGETQYF
>TRBV10-2|.
CASRPDRDEAFF
>TRBV19|.
CASSILGGEGSFQPQHF
>TRBV6-5|.
CASRTDRGSGYTF